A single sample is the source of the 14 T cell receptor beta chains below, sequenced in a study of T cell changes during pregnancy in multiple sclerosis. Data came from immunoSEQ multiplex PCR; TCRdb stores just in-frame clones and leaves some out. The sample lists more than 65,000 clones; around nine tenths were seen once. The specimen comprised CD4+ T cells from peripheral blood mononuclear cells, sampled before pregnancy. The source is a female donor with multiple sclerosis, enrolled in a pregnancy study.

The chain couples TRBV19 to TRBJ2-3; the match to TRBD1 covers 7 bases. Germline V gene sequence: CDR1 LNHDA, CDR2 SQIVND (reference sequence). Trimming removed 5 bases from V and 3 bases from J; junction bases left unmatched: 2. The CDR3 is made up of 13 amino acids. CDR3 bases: TGTGCCAGTAGTGTACAGGGGACAGATACGCAGTATTTT. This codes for CASSVQGTDTQYF.

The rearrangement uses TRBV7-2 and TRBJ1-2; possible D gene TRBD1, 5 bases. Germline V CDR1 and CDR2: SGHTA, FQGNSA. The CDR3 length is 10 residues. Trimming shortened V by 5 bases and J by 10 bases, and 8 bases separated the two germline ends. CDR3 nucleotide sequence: TGTGCCAGCAGCCAGACAGTCTACACCTTC. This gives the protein CASSQTVYTF.

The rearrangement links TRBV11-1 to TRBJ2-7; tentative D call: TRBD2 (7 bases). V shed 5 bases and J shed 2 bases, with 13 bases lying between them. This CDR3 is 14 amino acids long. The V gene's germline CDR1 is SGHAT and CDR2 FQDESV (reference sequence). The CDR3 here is CASSPPGGPYEQYF. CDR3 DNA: TGTGCCAGCAGCCCCCCCGGGGGGCCCTACGAGCAGTACTTC.

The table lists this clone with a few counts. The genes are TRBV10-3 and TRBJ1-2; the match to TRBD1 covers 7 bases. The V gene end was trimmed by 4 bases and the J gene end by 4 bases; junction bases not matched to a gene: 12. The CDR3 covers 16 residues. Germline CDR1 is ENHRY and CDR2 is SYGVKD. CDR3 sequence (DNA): TGTGCCATCAGTGGAGGAGATTTTGACAGGGTCTATGGCTACACCTTC. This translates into CAISGGDFDRVYGYTF.

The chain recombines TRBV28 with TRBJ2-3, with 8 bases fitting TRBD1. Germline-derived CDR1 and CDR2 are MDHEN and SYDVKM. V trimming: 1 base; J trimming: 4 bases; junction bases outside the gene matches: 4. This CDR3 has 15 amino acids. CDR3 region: CASSLYRGSADTQYF. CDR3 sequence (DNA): TGTGCCAGCAGTTTATACAGGGGGAGTGCAGATACGCAGTATTTT.

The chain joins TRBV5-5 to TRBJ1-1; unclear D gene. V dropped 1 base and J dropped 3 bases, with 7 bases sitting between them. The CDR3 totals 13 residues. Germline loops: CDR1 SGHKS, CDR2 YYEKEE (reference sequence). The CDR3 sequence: CASSLIEDTEAFF. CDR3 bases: TGTGCCAGCAGCTTGATTGAGGACACTGAAGCTTTCTTT. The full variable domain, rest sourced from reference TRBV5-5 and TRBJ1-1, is DAGVTQSPTHLIKTRGQQVTLRCSPISGHKSVSWYQQVLGQGPQFIFQYYEKEERGRGNFPDRFSARQFPNYSSELNVNALLLGDSALYLCASSLIEDTEAFFGQGTRLTVV.

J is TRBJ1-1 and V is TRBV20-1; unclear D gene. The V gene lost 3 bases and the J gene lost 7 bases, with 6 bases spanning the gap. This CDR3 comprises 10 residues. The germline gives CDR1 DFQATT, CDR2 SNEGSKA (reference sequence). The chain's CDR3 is CSARLGEAFF. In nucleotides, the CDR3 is TGCAGTGCTAGGCTAGGTGAAGCTTTCTTT.

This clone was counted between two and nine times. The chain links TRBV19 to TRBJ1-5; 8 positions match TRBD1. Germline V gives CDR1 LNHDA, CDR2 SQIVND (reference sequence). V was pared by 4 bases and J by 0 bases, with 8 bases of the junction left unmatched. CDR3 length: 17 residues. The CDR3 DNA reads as TGTGCCAGTAGTAGGGACAGGCCCAACTATAGCAATCAGCCCCAGCATTTT. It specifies CASSRDRPNYSNQPQHF.

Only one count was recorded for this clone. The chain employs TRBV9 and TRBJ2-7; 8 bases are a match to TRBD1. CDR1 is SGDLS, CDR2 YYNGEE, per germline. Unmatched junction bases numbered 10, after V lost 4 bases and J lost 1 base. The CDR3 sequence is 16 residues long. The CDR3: CASSPVGQGPSYEQYF. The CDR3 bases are TGTGCCAGCAGCCCTGTTGGACAGGGTCCTTCCTACGAGCAGTACTTC. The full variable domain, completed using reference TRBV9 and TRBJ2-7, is DSGVTQTPKHLITATGQRVTLRCSPRSGDLSVYWYQQSLDQGLQFLIQYYNGEERAKGNILERFSAQQFPDLHSELNLSSLELGDSALYFCASSPVGQGPSYEQYFGPGTRLTVT.

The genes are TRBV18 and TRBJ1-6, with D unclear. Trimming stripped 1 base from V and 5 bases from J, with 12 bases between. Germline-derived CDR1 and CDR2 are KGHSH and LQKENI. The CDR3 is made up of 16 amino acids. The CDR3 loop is CASSPRLPGNNSPLHF. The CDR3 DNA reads TGTGCCAGCTCACCACGGCTGCCAGGAAATAATTCACCCCTCCACTTT.

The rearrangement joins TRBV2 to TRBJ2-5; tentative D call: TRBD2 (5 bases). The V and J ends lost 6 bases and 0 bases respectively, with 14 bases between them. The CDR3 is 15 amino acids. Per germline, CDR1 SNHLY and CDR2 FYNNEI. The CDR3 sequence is CASSRTGVYQETQYF. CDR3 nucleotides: TGTGCCAGCAGCAGGACTGGGGTTTACCAAGAGACCCAGTACTTC. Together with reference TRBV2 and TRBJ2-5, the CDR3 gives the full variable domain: EPEVTQTPSHQVTQMGQEVILRCVPISNHLYFYWYRQILGQKVEFLVSFYNNEISEKSEIFDDQFSVERPDGSNFTLKIRSTKLEDSAMYFCASSRTGVYQETQYFGPGTRLLVL.

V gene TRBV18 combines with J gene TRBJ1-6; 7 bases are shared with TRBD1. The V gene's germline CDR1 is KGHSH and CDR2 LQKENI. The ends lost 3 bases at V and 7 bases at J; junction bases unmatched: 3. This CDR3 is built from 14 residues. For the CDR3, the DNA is TGTGCCAGCTCACCGACAGGGTTAAATTCACCCCTCCACTTT. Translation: CASSPTGLNSPLHF.

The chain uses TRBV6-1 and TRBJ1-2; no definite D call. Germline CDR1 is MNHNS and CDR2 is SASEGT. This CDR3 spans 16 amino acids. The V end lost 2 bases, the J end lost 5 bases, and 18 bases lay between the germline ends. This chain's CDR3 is CASSENEEGPSYGYTF. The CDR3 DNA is TGTGCCAGCAGTGAAAATGAGGAGGGCCCCTCTTATGGCTACACCTTC.

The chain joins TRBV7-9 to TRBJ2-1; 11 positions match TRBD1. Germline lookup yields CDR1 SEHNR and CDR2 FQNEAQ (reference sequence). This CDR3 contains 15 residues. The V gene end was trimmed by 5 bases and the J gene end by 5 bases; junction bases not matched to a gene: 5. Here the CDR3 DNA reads TGTGCCAGCAGCGCGGGGGACAGGGGGGACAATGAGCAGTTCTTC. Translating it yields CASSAGDRGDNEQFF.